The source of this TCR beta chain is a study of blood T cells in healthy people across ages. Study overall: With template switching, about one barcoded beta molecule was captured per two T cells.

The V gene's germline CDR1 is SQVTM and CDR2 ANQGSEA. CDR3 length equals 17 residues. Trimming removed 6 bases from V and 2 bases from J; junction bases left unmatched: 13. Primed by a sample-barcoded 5' primer and a J-beta primer mix, a second PCR proceeded for about 6 to 12 cycles. Using its own MiXCR run on the 5' RACE reads, TCRdb lists one record per CDR3 protein. This sample has around 1.5 million distinct CDR3 sequences, with 59% found just once. The table lists this clonotype with a few counts. The rearrangement links TRBV29-1 to TRBJ2-5, with TRBD2 matching over 12 bases. The sequenced sample was blood. This clonotype was obtained from a man aged 18 to 35 in good health. CDR3 coding DNA: TGCAGCGTGTCCGGGACTAGCGGGCCAGAGGTGCAAGAGACCCAGTACTTC. This translates into CSVSGTSGPEVQETQYF.